This is a list of T cell receptor beta chains from one sample in a study of T cell repertoires in cytomegalovirus infection. Antigen specificity for these receptors is unknown. TCRdb re-derived calls from the reads in MiXCR, one entry per CDR3 protein. The sample yields 140,000 to 150,000 distinct CDR3 sequences, about 32% seen once. The sequencing used CD8+ T cells from cultured PBMCs, collected from culture after CMV antigen stimulation. Every receptor here comes from a human donor in good health (CMV status not recorded). Some clones in this sample may be carry-over from other donors' samples. Both conserved end residues are part of each CDR3. D genes are given only for firm matches. Clone size is shown for a subset of rows, as once, few, many or a class of expanded clone.

size	V	D	J	CDR3	DNA
.	TRBV12-3/TRBV12-4	.	TRBJ2-7	CASSLYRDYEQYF	TGTGCCAGCAGTTTATACAGGGACTACGAGCAGTACTTC
.	TRBV11-2	.	TRBJ2-1	CASSQTWNEQFF	TGTGCCAGCAGCCAGACCTGGAATGAGCAGTTCTTC
.	TRBV12-3/TRBV12-4	.	TRBJ1-1	CASSLRGEDTEAFF	TGTGCCAGCAGTTTACGGGGCGAGGACACTGAAGCTTTCTTT
many	TRBV12-3/TRBV12-4	TRBD1	TRBJ2-7	CASSKQGILYEQYF	TGTGCCAGCAGCAAACAGGGGATACTTTACGAGCAGTACTTC
many	TRBV7-8	TRBD1	TRBJ2-7	CASSYFGTGDNEQYF	TGTGCCAGCAGCTACTTCGGGACAGGGGACAACGAGCAGTACTTC
.	TRBV4-1	.	TRBJ2-3	CASSRQGDWASTDTQYF	TGCGCCAGCAGCCGTCAGGGGGACTGGGCTAGCACAGATACGCAGTATTTT
.	TRBV7-6	.	TRBJ1-1	CASSPTPGTEAFF	TGTGCCAGCAGCCCAACCCCGGGCACTGAAGCTTTCTTT
.	TRBV4-1	.	TRBJ2-1	CASSQAEGDEQFF	TGCGCCAGCAGCCAAGCCGAGGGGGATGAGCAGTTCTTC
many	TRBV28	.	TRBJ2-7	CASSPTPVNEQYF	TGTGCCAGCAGTCCGACCCCCGTCAACGAGCAGTACTTC
.	TRBV7-6	.	TRBJ2-1	CASSLTLDNEQFF	TGTGCCAGCAGCTTAACATTGGACAATGAGCAGTTCTTC
.	TRBV12-3/TRBV12-4	.	TRBJ2-3	CASSFYGVDTQYF	TGTGCCAGCAGTTTTTATGGGGTGGATACGCAGTATTTT
many	TRBV7-2	TRBD1	TRBJ2-7	CASSPGQGGYEQYF	TGTGCCAGCAGTCCAGGACAGGGTGGATACGAGCAGTACTTC
few	TRBV12-3/TRBV12-4	.	TRBJ1-1	CASSPFRTQAFF	TGTGCCAGCAGTCCCTTTAGGACCCAAGCTTTCTTT
few	TRBV5-4	.	TRBJ2-3	CASSSLTSPDTQYF	TGTGCCAGCAGCTCTCTAACTAGCCCAGATACGCAGTATTTT
.	TRBV24-1	TRBD1	TRBJ2-1	CATSEDDRGRQFF	TGTGCCACCAGTGAGGATGACAGGGGGCGGCAGTTCTTC
.	TRBV3-1	.	TRBJ1-1	CASSQVGSGITEAFF	TGTGCCAGCAGCCAAGTCGGGAGTGGTATCACTGAAGCTTTCTTT
few	TRBV27	.	TRBJ1-5	CASSPFAGSNQPQHF	TGTGCCAGCAGTCCATTCGCGGGGAGCAATCAGCCCCAGCATTTT
.	TRBV7-8	.	TRBJ2-1	CASSPPTEASSYNEQFF	TGTGCCAGCAGCCCCCCGACAGAAGCTAGCTCCTACAATGAGCAGTTCTTC
.	TRBV28	TRBD1	TRBJ2-7	CASSFDRDEQYF	TGTGCCAGCAGTTTCGACAGGGACGAGCAGTACTTC
.	TRBV4-1	.	TRBJ1-6	CATGTPSSYNSPLHF	TGCGCCACCGGGACACCGAGCTCCTATAATTCACCCCTCCACTTT
once	TRBV6-6	.	TRBJ2-5	CASRLTEYQETQYF	TGTGCCAGCAGGCTGACGGAGTACCAAGAGACCCAGTACTTC
.	TRBV4-1	.	TRBJ2-1	CASSPNYNEQFF	TGCGCCAGCAGCCCCAACTACAATGAGCAGTTCTTC
.	TRBV13	.	TRBJ1-2	CASSLRGEEGYTF	TGTGCCAGCAGCTTAAGAGGGGAGGAAGGCTACACCTTC
once	TRBV6-2/TRBV6-3	.	TRBJ1-5	CASSYGGAGPQHF	TGTGCCAGCAGTTACGGGGGCGCGGGGCCCCAGCATTTT
.	TRBV30	.	TRBJ2-7	CAWSNFGDRPTYEQYF	TGTGCCTGGAGTAATTTTGGCGACAGGCCAACCTACGAGCAGTACTTC
many	TRBV12-3/TRBV12-4	TRBD1	TRBJ2-1	CASSPGQYNEQFF	TGTGCCAGCAGTCCGGGACAGTACAATGAGCAGTTCTTC
many	TRBV4-2	.	TRBJ1-3	CASSQDGNSGNTIYF	TGTGCCAGCAGCCAAGACGGCAACTCTGGAAACACCATATATTTT
.	TRBV20-1	TRBD1	TRBJ1-2	CSARDQGGLYGYTF	TGCAGTGCTAGAGATCAGGGGGGGCTCTATGGCTACACCTTC
few	TRBV10-3	.	TRBJ2-5	CAISDDSRGKETQYF	TGTGCCATCAGTGACGACAGCAGGGGAAAAGAGACCCAGTACTTC
many	TRBV11-2	.	TRBJ2-1	CASSLVNYNEQFF	TGTGCCAGCAGCTTAGTAAACTACAATGAGCAGTTCTTC
few	TRBV12-3/TRBV12-4	TRBD1	TRBJ1-2	CASSLGQGALGYTF	TGTGCCAGCAGTTTGGGACAGGGGGCGTTAGGCTACACCTTC
.	TRBV10-3	.	TRBJ1-1	CAISESYRVATEAFF	TGTGCCATCAGTGAGTCGTACAGGGTAGCCACTGAAGCTTTCTTT
.	TRBV13	.	TRBJ2-3	CASSSGTTDTQYF	TGTGCCAGCAGTTCCGGGACAACCGATACGCAGTATTTT
many	TRBV12-3/TRBV12-4	.	TRBJ2-3	CASSLRGFTDTQYF	TGTGCCAGCAGTTTAAGGGGATTCACAGATACGCAGTATTTT